This T cell receptor (beta chain) was recorded in a study of CD8+CD57+ T cells in acquired aplastic anemia. General study findings and limits: Patients were compared with controls for CD8+ Simpson's diversity, and no significant difference emerged. Overlap between patients and controls comprised roughly 28 CD8+ CDR3 sequences.

Remarks on this clonotype: What it binds is unknown.

All sequencing subjects had displayed CD8+CD57+ cell expansion on flow cytometry. For CDR3 and TCR beta VDJ profiling, genomic DNA was the template used. Each CDR3 protein gets one entry after TCRdb re-called the reads with MiXCR. The table includes 250,000 to 300,000 distinct CDR3 sequences, approximately 60% detected once. Germline values: CDR1 SGHRS, CDR2 YFSETQ. There are 15 residues in the CDR3. Trimming left V 4 bases short and J 4 bases short, with 17 bases between. This sequence was found in a human donor with aplastic anemia. Source material: sorted CD4+, CD8+, or CD8+CD57+ T cells (not recorded which) from PBMCs. The chain combines TRBV5-1 with TRBJ1-2; no clear D gene. CDR3 protein: CASSPPVILSYGYTF. In nucleotides, the CDR3 is TGCGCCAGCAGCCCCCCCGTGATCCTCAGCTATGGCTACACCTTC. Using reference TRBV5-1 and TRBJ1-2 for the parts outside the CDR3, the full variable domain is KAGVTQTPRYLIKTRGQQVTLSCSPISGHRSVSWYQQTPGQGLQFLFEYFSETQRNKGNFPGRFSGRQFSNSRSEMNVSTLELGDSALYLCASSPPVILSYGYTFGSGTRLTVV.